The 29 T cell receptor beta chains below come from one sample, sequenced in a study of CD8+ T cells in alopecia areata. Extracted RNA was reverse transcribed, and the resulting cDNA served as sequencing template. Repertoires were generated with immunoSEQ multiplex PCR, while TCRdb's copy carries only in-frame clones and drops some. This table holds 150,000 to 190,000 clones, under 60% found once. The source material was CD8+ T cells sorted from blood, sampled at week 0. The source of these receptors is a human donor with alopecia areata.

This clone was seen only a few times. This specimen includes other DNA sequences encoding the same CDR3. The chain combines TRBV7-6 with TRBJ2-3; D may be TRBD1 (6 bases). V was trimmed by 4 bases and J by 1 base, leaving 9 bases between them. Germline V lookup: CDR1 SGHVS, CDR2 FNYEAQ. This CDR3 has 14 amino acids. The CDR3 loop is CASSSRQGTDTQYF. The CDR3 DNA reads TGTGCCAGCAGCTCCCGACAGGGCACAGATACGCAGTATTTT.

The CDR3 DNA sequence: TGCGCCAGCAGCCAAGAAGGGGGGGCGCGGTACGAGCAGTACTTC. Translating gives CASSQEGGARYEQYF. The V gene is TRBV4-3, the J gene TRBJ2-7, with D perhaps TRBD2 (7 bases). CDR1 and CDR2 (germline): LGHNA, YSLEER. This CDR3 has 15 amino acids. Trimming stripped 0 bases from V and 4 bases from J, with 13 bases between.

The chain joins TRBV30 to TRBJ1-1; possibly TRBD1 for D (5 bases). CDR3 size: 13 residues. Germline CDR1 and CDR2: GTSNPN and SVGIG (reference sequence). Trimming stripped 1 base from V and 1 base from J, with 7 bases between. In DNA form, the CDR3 reads TGTGCCTGGAGTGCACAGGAGAACACTGAAGCTTTCTTT. Translated, it gives CAWSAQENTEAFF.

The chain carries TRBV15 and TRBJ1-4, with 9 bases identical to TRBD1. CDR1 LNHNV and CDR2 YYDKDF come from the germline V gene (reference sequence). CDR3 length equals 16 residues. V was clipped by 5 bases and J by 6 bases; unmatched bases: 10. This CDR3 is CATSAGTGRIDEKLFF. CDR3 DNA sequence: TGTGCCACCAGCGCCGGGACAGGGCGTATCGATGAAAAACTGTTTTTT. Variable domain in full (rest from reference TRBV15 and TRBJ1-4): DAMVIQNPRYQVTQFGKPVTLSCSQTLNHNVMYWYQQKSSQAPKLLFHYYDKDFNNEADTPDNFQSRRPNTSFCFLDIRSPGLGDTAMYLCATSAGTGRIDEKLFFGSGTQLSVL.

This chain uses TRBV30 with TRBJ2-5, with unresolved D. Trimming shortened V by 0 bases and J by 7 bases, and 12 bases separated the two germline ends. This CDR3 is built from 13 residues. Germline CDR1 is GTSNPN and CDR2 is SVGIG (reference sequence). The CDR3 DNA sequence: TGTGCCTGGAGTGTAAATGTCCGAGGGACCCAGTACTTC. This codes for CAWSVNVRGTQYF.

This clone was seen only a few times. V gene TRBV7-9 combines with J gene TRBJ2-7; D not certain. From germline, CDR1 is SEHNR and CDR2 FQNEAQ (reference sequence). Trimming took 5 bases from V and 2 from J, leaving 10 bases between them. This CDR3 has 13 residues. In nucleotides, the CDR3 is TGTGCCAGCAGCCCGGCATTGACCTACGAGCAGTACTTC. It translates to CASSPALTYEQYF.

This clone was recorded a few times. This chain links TRBV29-1 with TRBJ2-3, with 9 bases matching TRBD2. After removal of 3 bases from V and 1 base from J, the junction contained 5 bases not matched to a gene. Germline CDR1 SQVTM, CDR2 ANQGSEA. This CDR3 region has 15 residues. This CDR3 is CSVDQRGVGTDTQYF. CDR3 bases: TGCAGCGTTGACCAGCGGGGGGTCGGCACAGATACGCAGTATTTT.

The rearrangement uses TRBV2 and TRBJ2-1, with unresolved D. The ends were cut back, 6 bases at V and 4 bases at J, with 13 bases in the middle. Per germline, CDR1 SNHLY and CDR2 FYNNEI. This CDR3 contains 14 residues. CDR3 amino acids: CASRALGSYNEQFF. The CDR3 coding sequence is TGTGCCAGCAGGGCCCTGGGATCTTACAATGAGCAGTTCTTC. The variable domain in full, with the rest retrieved from reference TRBV2 and TRBJ2-1, is EPEVTQTPSHQVTQMGQEVILRCVPISNHLYFYWYRQILGQKVEFLVSFYNNEISEKSEIFDDQFSVERPDGSNFTLKIRSTKLEDSAMYFCASRALGSYNEQFFGPGTRLTVL.

V is TRBV29-1 and J is TRBJ1-1; D is undetermined. The CDR3 has 16 amino acids. Deletions cut 2 bases from V and 4 bases from J, with 20 bases between. Per germline, CDR1 SQVTM and CDR2 ANQGSEA. CDR3 protein: CSVELVTDRGGTEAFF. DNA of the CDR3: TGCAGCGTTGAACTGGTTACGGATCGTGGAGGCACTGAAGCTTTCTTT.

The rearrangement links TRBV7-2 to TRBJ2-7; 9 bases are a match to TRBD1. The CDR3 spans 13 residues. The germline CDR1 and CDR2 sequences are SGHTA and FQGNSA. Trimming removed 4 bases from V and 7 bases from J; junction bases left unmatched: 5. The DNA for the CDR3 is TGTGCCAGCAGCTCAGACAGGGGGGGTGAGCAGTACTTC. Residues: CASSSDRGGEQYF. Full variable domain (outside the CDR3, taken from reference TRBV7-2 and TRBJ2-7): GAGVSQSPSNKVTEKGKDVELRCDPISGHTALYWYRQSLGQGLEFLIYFQGNSAPDKSGLPSDRFSAERTGGSVSTLTIQRTQQEDSAVYLCASSSDRGGEQYFGPGTRLTVT.

The genes are TRBV30 and TRBJ1-2; a weak D match, TRBD1 (5 bases). The CDR3 covers 11 residues. Deletions cut 3 bases from V and 10 bases from J, with 12 bases between. Per germline, CDR1 GTSNPN and CDR2 SVGIG (reference sequence). CDR3 nucleotide sequence: TGTGCCTGGAGCCAGGGAGGAGACTACACCTTC. This codes for CAWSQGGDYTF.

The chain links TRBV4-3 to TRBJ2-7, with D perhaps TRBD2 (5 bases). CDR3 length: 15 residues. V was cut by 2 bases and J by 1 base, with 12 bases left in between. Germline CDR1 is LGHNA and CDR2 is YSLEER. The CDR3 DNA follows: TGCGCCAGCAGCCAAAGTTTCGGAGGTTCCTACGAGCAGTACTTC. Protein sequence: CASSQSFGGSYEQYF.

The chain is built from TRBV9 and TRBJ1-1, with D perhaps TRBD1 (5 bases). Germline CDR1 SGDLS, CDR2 YYNGEE. The CDR3 totals 15 residues. Between the trimmed V and J ends, which lost 0 bases and 0 bases, there was a span of 9 bases. CDR3 sequence (DNA): TGTGCCAGCAGCGTAGATAGGGGCCTGAACACTGAAGCTTTCTTT. It encodes CASSVDRGLNTEAFF.

V gene TRBV29-1 combines with J gene TRBJ2-1; the D gene is possibly TRBD1 (6 bases). The germline V and J ends were trimmed by 1 base and 5 bases, with 15 bases remaining between them. CDR1 is SQVTM and CDR2 is ANQGSEA in the germline V gene. This CDR3 spans 15 amino acids. The CDR3 DNA follows: TGCAGCGTTGAAGGTCCAGGGGCATTCGACAATGAGCAGTTCTTC. As protein: CSVEGPGAFDNEQFF.

V gene TRBV11-2 combines with J gene TRBJ2-7; possibly TRBD1 for D (5 bases). Germline V gives CDR1 SGHAT, CDR2 FQNNGV. The CDR3 is made up of 13 amino acids. The ends were cut back, 6 bases at V and 2 bases at J, with 11 bases in the middle. The CDR3 loop reads CASSQGGAYEQYF. In DNA, the CDR3 is TGTGCCAGCAGTCAGGGTGGAGCCTACGAGCAGTACTTC.

This chain uses TRBV29-1 with TRBJ1-1; D not resolved. The CDR3 totals 12 residues. The germline V gene encodes CDR1 SQVTM and CDR2 ANQGSEA. The V end was cut by 7 bases, the J end by 4 bases, with 13 bases between. This CDR3 is CSASEGSTEAFF. CDR3 bases: TGCAGCGCCTCGGAAGGGAGCACTGAAGCTTTCTTT.

With regard to this clone: One end of the junction is discordant with germline, which a read error may explain. The CDR3 sequence is CASSDSGVSHNEQFF. The DNA for the CDR3 is TGTGCCAGCAGCGATTCAGGGGTCTCCCACAATGAGCAGTTCTTC. The chain combines TRBV9 with TRBJ2-1; a possible D gene is TRBD1 (6 bases). The CDR3 contains 15 residues. Per the germline V gene, CDR1 is SGDLS and CDR2 is YYNGEE. Complete variable domain (other parts from reference TRBV9 and TRBJ2-1): DSGVTQTPKHLITATGQRVTLRCSPRSGDLSVYWYQQSLDQGLQFLIQYYNGEERAKGNILERFSAQQFPDLHSELNLSSLELGDSALYFCASSDSGVSHNEQFFGPGTRLTVL.

This clone appeared a single time. V gene TRBV29-1 combines with J gene TRBJ1-2; TRBD1 matches 7 bases. Trimming removed 5 bases from V and 0 bases from J; junction bases left unmatched: 12. CDR1 is SQVTM and CDR2 is ANQGSEA in the germline V gene. The CDR3 covers 16 residues. CDR3 sequence: CSVPGQSGVPNYGYTF. CDR3 sequence (DNA): TGCAGCGTTCCGGGACAGTCCGGCGTCCCTAACTATGGCTACACCTTC.

Here the CDR3 reads CSVVLGLGTYEQYF. Here the CDR3 DNA reads TGCAGCGTTGTGTTGGGGTTGGGAACCTACGAGCAGTACTTC. The chain is built from TRBV29-1 and TRBJ2-7; no firm D call. Germline V gene sequence: CDR1 SQVTM, CDR2 ANQGSEA. The CDR3 runs to 14 residues. Trimming shortened V by 4 bases and J by 2 bases, and 15 bases separated the two germline ends.

The chain uses TRBV27 and TRBJ1-1; D is possibly TRBD1 (5 bases). The V gene lost 5 bases and the J gene lost 1 base, with 5 bases spanning the gap. This CDR3 is built from 12 residues. In germline, CDR1 is MNHEY, CDR2 SMNVEV (reference sequence). The CDR3 sequence is CASSGANTEAFF. The CDR3 coding sequence is TGTGCCAGCAGTGGGGCGAACACTGAAGCTTTCTTT.

This chain connects TRBV30 to TRBJ2-7; no firm D call. Trimming removed 2 bases at V and 7 bases at J, with 12 bases between. Germline CDR1 and CDR2: GTSNPN and SVGIG (reference sequence). The CDR3 runs 12 residues. CDR3 in amino acids: CAWSPQSHEQYF. The DNA for the CDR3 is TGTGCCTGGAGTCCTCAAAGCCATGAGCAGTACTTC.

Here the CDR3 DNA reads TGCGCCAGCAGCTCCGGGTCTTTGGGATACGAGCAGTACTTC. Its translation: CASSSGSLGYEQYF. The chain has TRBV5-1 and TRBJ2-7, with D unresolved. The CDR3 contains 14 residues. Germline CDR1 SGHRS, CDR2 YFSETQ. V lost 3 bases, J lost 4 bases, and 14 bases lay in between.

The chain uses TRBV19 and TRBJ2-5; D perhaps matches TRBD1 (6 bases). Germline CDR1 LNHDA, CDR2 SQIVND (reference sequence). V lost 5 bases and J 2 bases, leaving 15 bases between the germline ends. This CDR3 has 15 amino acids. The CDR3 nucleotides read TGTGCCAGTAGTTCCCGACAGGTACCACAAGAGACCCAGTACTTC. Its translation: CASSSRQVPQETQYF.

This clone was found a few times. This chain connects TRBV6-5 to TRBJ2-7; D remains ambiguous. The CDR3 is 13 residues long. Germline assignment: CDR1 MNHEY and CDR2 SVGAGI. V was clipped by 6 bases and J by 2 bases, with 11 bases between them. CDR3 protein: CASSSTVTYEQYF. As DNA, the CDR3 is TGTGCCAGCAGCTCGACGGTGACCTACGAGCAGTACTTC.

This rearrangement joins TRBV30 to TRBJ1-1, with D unresolved. Germline assignment: CDR1 GTSNPN and CDR2 SVGIG (reference sequence). CDR3 size: 15 residues. Between the trimmed V and J ends, which lost 0 bases and 4 bases, there was a span of 15 bases. The CDR3 spells CAWSVRERTFTEAFF. The CDR3, as DNA: TGTGCCTGGAGTGTACGTGAGAGAACTTTCACTGAAGCTTTCTTT.

The chain combines TRBV27 with TRBJ2-1; the match to TRBD2 covers 9 bases. Germline lookup yields CDR1 MNHEY and CDR2 SMNVEV (reference sequence). J was trimmed by 6 bases and V by 5 bases; bases with no gene match: 14. The CDR3 loop spans 17 amino acids. The CDR3 reads CASSRVATSGLANEQFF. In DNA form, the CDR3 reads TGTGCCAGCAGTCGCGTAGCCACTTCGGGACTAGCCAATGAGCAGTTCTTC.

The chain employs TRBV30 and TRBJ1-1, with TRBD1 matching over 8 bases. Germline trimming cut 1 base from V and 1 base from J; bases unmatched to any gene: 2. Germline V gene sequence: CDR1 GTSNPN, CDR2 SVGIG (reference sequence). CDR3 size: 14 residues. CDR3 sequence: CAWSADRANTEAFF. The CDR3 bases are TGTGCCTGGAGTGCGGACAGGGCGAACACTGAAGCTTTCTTT.

The genes are TRBV10-3 and TRBJ1-1; the D gene is possibly TRBD1 (5 bases). CDR1 is ENHRY and CDR2 is SYGVKD in the germline V gene. The CDR3 has 12 residues. Trimming removed 4 bases at V and 4 bases at J, with 7 bases between. The DNA of the CDR3 is TGTGCCATCAGTGGGGGGGGCACTGAAGCTTTCTTT. This sequence encodes CAISGGGTEAFF.

The chain has TRBV28 and TRBJ2-5; no clear D gene. The V and J ends lost 3 bases and 3 bases respectively, with 14 bases between them. The germline V gene has CDR1 MDHEN and CDR2 SYDVKM. The length of the CDR3 is 15 residues. The CDR3 loop reads CASSFQVGQEETQYF. CDR3 nucleotides: TGTGCCAGCAGTTTTCAGGTCGGGCAGGAAGAGACCCAGTACTTC.